Below are 23 T cell receptor beta chains sequenced from a single sample in a study of cytomegalovirus exposure and HLA in healthy donors. PCR used 60 Vbeta primers and 13 Jbeta primers. Assay used: immunoSEQ multiplex PCR; TCRdb lists only in-frame clones, some missing. Of more than 150,000 clones in the sample, roughly 82% were seen once. Sequenced sample: PBMCs. These receptors all stem from a woman aged 50 to 60 in good health and CMV-seropositive.

The V and J genes are TRBV30 and TRBJ2-1; D unclear. Germline CDR1 GTSNPN, CDR2 SVGIG (reference sequence). Trimming removed 1 base at V and 0 bases at J, with 7 bases between. The CDR3 loop spans 14 amino acids. CDR3 loop: CAWSAPSSYNEQFF. The CDR3 nucleotides are TGTGCCTGGAGTGCCCCGAGCTCCTACAATGAGCAGTTCTTC.

The chain has TRBV5-1 and TRBJ2-2, with D perhaps matching TRBD1 (6 bases). This CDR3 has 15 amino acids. CDR1 is SGHRS, CDR2 YFSETQ, per germline. Trimming pared 0 bases from V and 0 bases from J, leaving 6 bases between. DNA for the CDR3: TGCGCCAGCAGCTTGGACAGGGCGAACACCGGGGAGCTGTTTTTT. Protein: CASSLDRANTGELFF. The variable domain in full, with the rest retrieved from reference TRBV5-1 and TRBJ2-2, is KAGVTQTPRYLIKTRGQQVTLSCSPISGHRSVSWYQQTPGQGLQFLFEYFSETQRNKGNFPGRFSGRQFSNSRSEMNVSTLELGDSALYLCASSLDRANTGELFFGEGSRLTVL.

The V call is TRBV29-1, the J call TRBJ2-6; D is unclear. The germline V gene has CDR1 SQVTM and CDR2 ANQGSEA. V was pared by 5 bases and J by 0 bases, with 5 bases between. This CDR3 is built from 13 residues. CDR3 region: CSVLLSGANVLTF. The CDR3 coding sequence is TGCAGCGTTCTCCTCTCTGGGGCCAACGTCCTGACTTTC. Combining the CDR3 with reference TRBV29-1 and TRBJ2-6 gives the whole variable domain SAVISQKPSRDICQRGTSLTIQCQVDSQVTMMFWYRQQPGQSLTLIATANQGSEATYESGFVIDKFPISRPNLTFSTLTVSNMSPEDSSIYLCSVLLSGANVLTFGAGSRLTVL.

This clone has only a few counts. This sequence joins TRBV5-1 and TRBJ2-1; TRBD2 agrees at 13 bases. Trimming took 2 bases from V and 8 from J; bases not matched to a gene: 7. Germline V gene sequence: CDR1 SGHRS, CDR2 YFSETQ. CDR3 length: 16 residues. The CDR3 DNA sequence: TGCGCCAGCAGCTTATGGACTAGCGGGGGTAGGGATGAGCAGTTCTTC. As protein: CASSLWTSGGRDEQFF.

The V call is TRBV21-1, the J call TRBJ1-2. TRBV21-1 is shown as a pseudogene. This CDR3 region has 13 residues. The CDR3 nucleotides read TGTGCCAGCAGGGCGGGGGCTAACTATGGCTACACCTTC. Protein product: CASRAGANYGYTF.

The rearrangement joins TRBV9 to TRBJ2-1; 8 bases agree with TRBD2. This CDR3 region has 13 residues. The J segment lost 7 bases and the V segment lost 3 bases, leaving 3 bases of the junction unmatched. Germline V gives CDR1 SGDLS, CDR2 YYNGEE. The CDR3 nucleotides read TGTGCCAGCAGCGCGTCGGGAGGGAATGAGCAGTTCTTC. Translated: CASSASGGNEQFF.

V is TRBV7-2 and J is TRBJ2-7; perhaps TRBD1 as D (5 bases). The CDR3 runs to 12 residues. The V gene's germline CDR1 is SGHTA and CDR2 FQGNSA. V was clipped by 1 base and J by 9 bases, with 10 bases between them. The DNA for the CDR3 is TGTGCCAGCAGCTTAGGGGGCCCCGGGCAGTACTTC. It yields the protein CASSLGGPGQYF. Full variable domain (missing parts from reference TRBV7-2 and TRBJ2-7): GAGVSQSPSNKVTEKGKDVELRCDPISGHTALYWYRQSLGQGLEFLIYFQGNSAPDKSGLPSDRFSAERTGGSVSTLTIQRTQQEDSAVYLCASSLGGPGQYFGPGTRLTVT.

The chain couples TRBV7-8 to TRBJ2-1; 14 nucleotides line up with TRBD2. This CDR3 is 16 amino acids long. After removal of 4 bases from V and 9 bases from J, the junction contained 8 bases not matched to a gene. Germline values: CDR1 SGHVS, CDR2 FQNEAQ. CDR3 DNA: TGTGCCAGCAGCTCTACCGGGACTAGCGGGGGAAGTGAGCAGTTCTTC. Translation gives CASSSTGTSGGSEQFF.

The sample holds one count of this clone. The chain joins TRBV19 to TRBJ2-7; 9 bases are shared with TRBD1. Losses at the gene ends were 0 bases for V and 1 base for J; bases not matched to a gene: 7. The CDR3 contains 17 residues. The germline V gene encodes CDR1 LNHDA and CDR2 SQIVND (reference sequence). CDR3 protein: CASSIDPPGQGSYEQYF. CDR3 nucleotides: TGTGCCAGTAGTATAGACCCGCCGGGACAGGGATCCTACGAGCAGTACTTC.

This chain connects TRBV9 to TRBJ2-3; D might be TRBD2 (6 bases). The V end was cut by 0 bases, the J end by 2 bases, with 10 bases between. Germline CDR1 is SGDLS and CDR2 is YYNGEE. This CDR3 has 15 amino acids. The CDR3 loop reads CASSVVGGATDTQYF. Written as DNA, the CDR3 is TGTGCCAGCAGCGTAGTGGGAGGAGCCACAGATACGCAGTATTTT.

V usage is TRBV6-5 and J usage is TRBJ2-1; 8 bases match TRBD1. Trimming cost V 2 bases and J 7 bases; bases outside gene matches: 7. Germline lookup yields CDR1 MNHEY and CDR2 SVGAGI. The CDR3 totals 15 residues. The CDR3 sequence is CASSYARGQGNEQFF. As DNA, the CDR3 is TGTGCCAGCAGTTACGCCAGGGGGCAGGGGAATGAGCAGTTCTTC.

The J gene is TRBJ2-1, the V gene TRBV30; 7 positions match TRBD2. This CDR3 comprises 17 residues. Germline CDR1 and CDR2: GTSNPN and SVGIG (reference sequence). V shed 3 bases, J shed 0 bases, and the junction held 11 bases outside the gene matches. CDR3 coding DNA: TGTGCCTGGAGAGTATCGGGGGGATGGAGCTCCTACAATGAGCAGTTCTTC. Translated, it gives CAWRVSGGWSSYNEQFF. The full variable domain, with the rest looked up from reference TRBV30 and TRBJ2-1, is SQTIHQWPATLVQPVGSPLSLECTVEGTSNPNLYWYRQAAGRGLQLLFYSVGIGQISSEVPQNLSASRPQDRQFILSSKKLLLSDSGFYLCAWRVSGGWSSYNEQFFGPGTRLTVL.

This chain connects TRBV7-3 to TRBJ1-2; TRBD1 aligns across 8 bases. Germline lookup yields CDR1 SGHTA and CDR2 FQGTGA. The CDR3 extends over 13 amino acids. Germline trimming cut 0 bases from V and 7 bases from J; bases unmatched to any gene: 1. The CDR3 reads CASSLTQGAGYTF. CDR3 DNA: TGTGCCAGCAGCTTAACTCAGGGGGCTGGCTACACCTTC.

This clone has more than one count but fewer than ten. The rearrangement uses TRBV6-1 and TRBJ1-3, with D perhaps TRBD1 (5 bases). The CDR3 contains 12 residues. Trimming took off 3 bases at V and 8 bases at J, with 8 bases between the two ends. Per germline, CDR1 MNHNS and CDR2 SASEGT. Here the CDR3 DNA reads TGTGCCAGCAGTGATACGGGGGACACCATATATTTT. This codes for CASSDTGDTIYF.

The V and J genes are TRBV4-1 and TRBJ1-4; the D is unclear. The V gene lost 5 bases and the J gene lost 0 bases, with 13 bases spanning the gap. The CDR3 runs 16 residues. From germline, CDR1 is MGHRA and CDR2 YSYEKL. The CDR3 region is CASSVSTVTTNEKLFF. CDR3 coding DNA: TGCGCCAGCAGCGTCAGCACAGTTACAACTAATGAAAAACTGTTTTTT.

The V and J genes are TRBV6-6 and TRBJ1-1; the D gene is possibly TRBD1 (5 bases). V lost 2 bases, J lost 4 bases, and 11 bases lay in between. The CDR3 is 14 residues long. In germline, CDR1 is MNHNY, CDR2 SVGAGI (reference sequence). The CDR3 sequence: CASSYKTDSTEAFF. The DNA of the CDR3 is TGTGCCAGCAGTTACAAGACAGACAGCACTGAAGCTTTCTTT.

V usage is TRBV6-1 and J usage is TRBJ1-2, with unresolved D. The CDR3 runs to 15 residues. The V end was cut by 8 bases, the J end by 0 bases, with 16 bases between. Germline V gene sequence: CDR1 MNHNS, CDR2 SASEGT. The CDR3 bases are TGTGCCAGCGGAAATGCTGCACAGTCTAACTATGGCTACACCTTC. The encoded protein is CASGNAAQSNYGYTF.

The V and J genes are TRBV15 and TRBJ1-4; TRBD1 matches at 7 bases. The CDR3 has 16 residues. The germline CDR1 and CDR2 sequences are LNHNV and YYDKDF (reference sequence). The ends lost 5 bases at V and 8 bases at J; junction bases unmatched: 14. The CDR3 coding sequence is TGTGCCACCAGCCGTACCACACAGGGGCTCGGGGAAAAACTGTTTTTT. Its protein product is CATSRTTQGLGEKLFF.

DNA for the CDR3: TGTGCCAGCAGTTATGACAGCCGCTCGGGCACAGATACGCAGTATTTT. Residues: CASSYDSRSGTDTQYF. This chain joins TRBV6-5 and TRBJ2-3, with a weak D call TRBD1 (5 bases). The CDR3 covers 16 residues. Germline lookup yields CDR1 MNHEY and CDR2 SVGAGI. The V and J ends lost 3 bases and 1 base respectively, with 14 bases between them.

The chain employs TRBV7-2 and TRBJ1-1; D is possibly TRBD1 (5 bases). Between the trimmed V and J ends, which lost 6 bases and 1 base, there was a span of 9 bases. The CDR3 runs 13 residues. The germline gives CDR1 SGHTA, CDR2 FQGNSA. The CDR3 nucleotides read TGTGCCAGCAGGGAGGGGCCGAACACTGAAGCTTTCTTT. It translates to CASREGPNTEAFF.

This clone has more than one count but fewer than ten. V usage is TRBV9 and J usage is TRBJ1-2; D may be TRBD1 (5 bases). The CDR3 is made up of 14 amino acids. V lost 0 bases to trimming and J lost 4 bases, with 10 bases between them. Germline V gene lookup returns CDR1 SGDLS and CDR2 YYNGEE. CDR3 DNA: TGTGCCAGCAGCGTAGCACAGGAGGGCTATGGCTACACCTTC. It yields the protein CASSVAQEGYGYTF.

This clone was observed a handful of times. This chain uses TRBV5-5 with TRBJ1-1, with no clear D. CDR3 size: 14 residues. Per the germline V gene, CDR1 is SGHKS and CDR2 is YYEKEE (reference sequence). Trimming stripped 0 bases from V and 5 bases from J, with 11 bases between. The CDR3 loop is CASSLEWTGTEAFF. The CDR3 DNA follows: TGTGCCAGCAGCTTGGAGTGGACGGGGACTGAAGCTTTCTTT. Full variable domain (missing parts from reference TRBV5-5 and TRBJ1-1): DAGVTQSPTHLIKTRGQQVTLRCSPISGHKSVSWYQQVLGQGPQFIFQYYEKEERGRGNFPDRFSARQFPNYSSELNVNALLLGDSALYLCASSLEWTGTEAFFGQGTRLTVV.

This chain's CDR3 is CASSHRDSPEQYF. Here the CDR3 DNA reads TGTGCCAGCAGCCATCGGGACAGCCCGGAGCAGTACTTC. The chain links TRBV5-4 to TRBJ2-7; 7 positions match TRBD1. V dropped 4 bases and J dropped 7; count of bases not matched to a gene: 8. Germline V CDR1 and CDR2: SGHNT, YYREEE (reference sequence). The CDR3 sequence is 13 residues long.